One sample yielded the 23 T cell receptor beta chains listed below, sequenced in a study of control samples from healthy donors and cancer patients. Some clones are missing from TCRdb's copy, which holds only in-frame ones; the method was immunoSEQ multiplex PCR. The repertoire holds 45,000 to 60,000 clones, with 80% as singletons. Material for sequencing was blood. These receptors originate from a man between 65 and 79 years old in good health.

This clone has only one observation. The chain recombines TRBV11-2 with TRBJ1-6; D ambiguous. Deletions cut 2 bases from V and 11 bases from J, with 10 bases between. Germline V gene lookup returns CDR1 SGHAT and CDR2 FQNNGV. This CDR3 contains 13 residues. The CDR3 DNA is TGTGCCAGCAGCTTAACCCAGAAGACACCCCTCCACTTT. This encodes CASSLTQKTPLHF. The entire variable domain, with the rest obtained from reference TRBV11-2 and TRBJ1-6, is as follows: EAGVAQSPRYKIIEKRQSVAFWCNPISGHATLYWYQQILGQGPKLLIQFQNNGVVDDSQLPKDRFSAERLKGVDSTLKIQPAKLEDSAVYLCASSLTQKTPLHFGNGTRLTVT.

The J gene is TRBJ2-7, the V gene TRBV11-2; a possible D gene is TRBD1 (7 bases). Germline lookup yields CDR1 SGHAT and CDR2 FQNNGV. This CDR3 has 16 residues. Trimming took off 5 bases at V and 4 bases at J, with 21 bases between the two ends. CDR3 sequence reads: CASSISGGTVTYEQYF. The CDR3 DNA reads TGTGCCAGCAGCATTAGTGGGGGGACAGTAACATACGAGCAGTACTTC.

This clone was found once. This chain joins TRBV18 and TRBJ2-3, with a weak D call TRBD1 (6 bases). Trimming took off 3 bases at V and 2 bases at J, with 12 bases between the two ends. CDR3 size: 15 residues. Germline CDR1 is KGHSH and CDR2 is LQKENI. CDR3 in DNA: TGTGCCAGCTCACCGAGGACAGATGTCACAGATACGCAGTATTTT. This codes for CASSPRTDVTDTQYF.

The chain links TRBV3-1 (or the pseudogene TRBV3-2) to TRBJ1-1; tentatively, D is TRBD1 (5 bases). Trimming left V 0 bases short and J 8 bases short, with 13 bases between. The CDR3 is 14 residues long. Looked up from germline, CDR1 is LGHDT and CDR2 is YNNKEL (reference sequence). CDR3 sequence: CASSQDGQGGEAFF. CDR3 DNA sequence: TGTGCCAGCAGCCAAGATGGGCAGGGTGGGGAAGCTTTCTTT.

Only a few counts were recorded for this clone. The genes are TRBV5-1 and TRBJ1-3; D is unclear. This CDR3 contains 14 residues. V was cut by 0 bases and J by 4 bases, with 8 bases left in between. Germline loops: CDR1 SGHRS, CDR2 YFSETQ. CDR3 DNA sequence: TGCGCCAGCAGCTTGGCTGGGTACGGAAACACCATATATTTT. Protein product: CASSLAGYGNTIYF.

This clone was counted a single time. V usage is TRBV24-1 and J usage is TRBJ2-5; 8 bases agree with TRBD1. The germline V gene encodes CDR1 KGHDR and CDR2 SFDVKD. CDR3 length: 15 amino acids. Trimming cost V 4 bases and J 1 base; bases outside gene matches: 4. The CDR3 sequence is CATSDPTGVQETQYF. DNA of the CDR3: TGTGCCACCAGTGACCCGACAGGGGTCCAAGAGACCCAGTACTTC.

This chain joins TRBV18 and TRBJ2-7, with D perhaps being TRBD1 or TRBD2 (5 bases each). The CDR3 extends over 14 amino acids. The germline V and J ends were trimmed by 3 bases and 6 bases, with 15 bases remaining between them. Germline loops: CDR1 KGHSH, CDR2 LQKENI. Here the CDR3 DNA reads TGTGCCAGCTCACCTCTGAGGGGCAGGGTCGAGCAGTACTTC. Its translation is CASSPLRGRVEQYF. The full variable domain, with the rest looked up from reference TRBV18 and TRBJ2-7, is NAGVMQNPRHLVRRRGQEARLRCSPMKGHSHVYWYRQLPEEGLKFMVYLQKENIIDESGMPKERFSAEFPKEGPSILRIQQVVRGDSAAYFCASSPLRGRVEQYFGPGTRLTVT.

The chain recombines TRBV18 with TRBJ2-4; 7 nucleotides agree with TRBD1. The CDR3 covers 15 residues. Germline loops: CDR1 KGHSH, CDR2 LQKENI. Losses at the gene ends were 0 bases for V and 5 bases for J; bases not matched to a gene: 4. The CDR3 nucleotides read TGTGCCAGCTCACCACCAAGACAGGGTGAAAACATTCAGTACTTC. This translates into CASSPPRQGENIQYF.

The DNA of the CDR3 is TGTGCCAGCAGCTTAGAAAGGGGCAATCGTGGCTACACCTTC. Protein: CASSLERGNRGYTF. V and J are TRBV7-2 and TRBJ1-2; a weak D match, TRBD1 (5 bases). This CDR3 comprises 14 residues. The V and J ends lost 1 base and 7 bases respectively, with 13 bases between them. In germline, CDR1 is SGHTA, CDR2 FQGNSA.

CDR3 loop: CASKGGRGYGYTF. CDR3 nucleotide sequence: TGTGCCAGTAAAGGGGGCCGTGGCTATGGCTACACCTTC. The rearrangement uses TRBV19 and TRBJ1-2; TRBD1 agrees at 7 bases. Germline values: CDR1 LNHDA, CDR2 SQIVND (reference sequence). The CDR3 extends over 13 amino acids. After removal of 7 bases from V and 4 bases from J, the junction contained 6 bases not matched to a gene.

This clone was seen a handful of times. The chain combines TRBV7-9 with TRBJ2-7; TRBD1 aligns across 7 bases. Germline loops: CDR1 SEHNR, CDR2 FQNEAQ (reference sequence). With V trimmed by 7 bases and J by 0 bases, 9 bases remained unmatched. The CDR3 is 15 residues long. The CDR3 region has the DNA TGTGCCAGCACCCCAGCGGCAGGGGGCTCCTACGAGCAGTACTTC. Translated: CASTPAAGGSYEQYF.

This clone is termed medium-sized. The V gene is TRBV5-1, the J gene TRBJ1-2, with D possibly being TRBD1 (5 bases). The germline V gene has CDR1 SGHRS and CDR2 YFSETQ. CDR3 length: 14 amino acids. V was cut by 0 bases and J by 8 bases, with 14 bases left in between. The DNA of the CDR3 is TGCGCCAGCAGCTTGGGGCAGGGCTCAGGCGGCTACACCTTC. As protein: CASSLGQGSGGYTF.

This clone appeared a single time. The J gene is TRBJ2-7, the V gene TRBV5-1; 7 positions match TRBD2. The length of the CDR3 is 14 residues. Germline CDR1 reads SGHRS; CDR2 reads YFSETQ. V lost 7 bases and J lost 1; bases outside the gene matches: 8. The CDR3 coding sequence is TGCGCCAGCGACCCAACGGGGGGTTCCTACGAGCAGTACTTC. Translation: CASDPTGGSYEQYF.

Concerning this clone: The junction departs from germline at one end; a sequencing error may be responsible. V and J are TRBV7-7 and TRBJ2-7; D possibly corresponds to TRBD1 (7 bases). Looked up from germline, CDR1 is SSHAT and CDR2 is FNYEAQ (reference sequence). This CDR3 is 13 amino acids long. The CDR3 DNA is TGTGCTAGCAGCAGGGGGAGGTCCTACGAGCAGTACTTC. It is translated as CASSRGRSYEQYF.

The chain links TRBV7-9 to TRBJ2-3, with TRBD2 matching over 8 bases. Germline V CDR1 and CDR2: SEHNR, FQNEAQ (reference sequence). The trim removed 1 base at V and 2 bases at J, leaving 14 bases unmatched. The CDR3 is 19 residues long. The CDR3 bases are TGTGCCAGCAGCTTAGTCCCCACTAGCGGTACGTTCTACACAGATACGCAGTATTTT. Its protein product is CASSLVPTSGTFYTDTQYF.

V gene TRBV9 combines with J gene TRBJ2-4, with D possibly matching TRBD1 (6 bases). Trimming took off 3 bases at V and 2 bases at J, with 9 bases between the two ends. The CDR3 is 14 amino acids. CDR1 is SGDLS and CDR2 is YYNGEE in the germline V gene. The CDR3 DNA reads as TGTGCCAGCAGCGAGGGGGTAACCAAAAACATTCAGTACTTC. Its translation: CASSEGVTKNIQYF.

This chain links TRBV4-1 with TRBJ1-1, with D maybe TRBD1 (5 bases). The V end lost 5 bases, the J end lost 0 bases, and 19 bases lay between the germline ends. In germline, CDR1 is MGHRA, CDR2 YSYEKL. CDR3 size: 17 residues. CDR3 sequence: CASSSQWGRTLNTEAFF. The CDR3, as DNA: TGCGCCAGCAGCTCCCAATGGGGACGGACATTGAACACTGAAGCTTTCTTT.

A note on this clone: Other DNA sequences in this sample translate to the same CDR3. V is TRBV4-2 and J is TRBJ2-2; tentatively, D is TRBD2 (6 bases). CDR3 length: 16 residues. V shed 0 bases and J shed 8 bases, with 16 bases lying between them. The germline V gene encodes CDR1 LGHNA and CDR2 YNFKEQ. This CDR3 reads CASSQDVLGGRGELFF. As DNA, the CDR3 is TGTGCCAGCAGCCAAGATGTGCTCGGGGGTCGGGGGGAGCTGTTTTTT.

The chain combines TRBV14 with TRBJ1-1; 8 nucleotides match TRBD1. The CDR3 is made up of 16 amino acids. Germline CDR1 SGHDN, CDR2 FVKESK. V trimming: 4 bases; J trimming: 1 base; junction bases outside the gene matches: 8. The CDR3 DNA reads TGTGCCAGCAGCCCAGGGTTCGGACAGGGGAACACTGAAGCTTTCTTT. Translation: CASSPGFGQGNTEAFF.

The V call is TRBV6-5, the J call TRBJ2-7; D is ambiguous. The CDR3 runs to 13 residues. CDR1 MNHEY and CDR2 SVGAGI come from the germline V gene. V lost 2 bases to trimming and J lost 3 bases, with 8 bases between them. For the CDR3, the DNA is TGTGCCAGCAGTTACAAGTGGGGCTACGAGCAGTACTTC. Translating it yields CASSYKWGYEQYF.

The V gene is TRBV9, the J gene TRBJ2-5, with D perhaps TRBD2 (6 bases). Germline V gene sequence: CDR1 SGDLS, CDR2 YYNGEE. The CDR3 contains 16 residues. Between the trimmed V and J ends, which lost 4 bases and 4 bases, there was a span of 20 bases. The CDR3 bases are TGTGCCAGCAGCCTGCGTGCTGATGGAGGGCGAGAGACCCAGTACTTC. Translation gives CASSLRADGGRETQYF.

The V gene is TRBV20-1, the J gene TRBJ2-5; 7 positions agree with TRBD1. Germline V gene sequence: CDR1 DFQATT, CDR2 SNEGSKA (reference sequence). This CDR3 has 13 residues. V shed 3 bases, J shed 4 bases, and the junction held 5 bases outside the gene matches. As DNA, the CDR3 is TGCAGTGCTAGTTTGAGGGGGCGAGAGACCCAGTACTTC. Residues: CSASLRGRETQYF.

The chain employs TRBV29-1 and TRBJ2-1; no clear D. From germline, CDR1 is SQVTM and CDR2 ANQGSEA. Between the trimmed V and J ends, which lost 5 bases and 0 bases, there was a span of 11 bases. The length of the CDR3 is 14 residues. CDR3 loop: CSVSNIGSYNEQFF. CDR3 coding DNA: TGCAGCGTTTCCAACATAGGCTCCTACAATGAGCAGTTCTTC.